One and the same sample provided the 20 T cell receptor beta chains below, sequenced in a study of blood T cell repertoires in COVID-19. Libraries were prepared by immunoSEQ multiplex PCR; TCRdb keeps only in-frame clonotypes and omits some of them. The profile shows about 120,000 clones, approximately 89% of them singletons. The sequencing sample was made of peripheral blood. These TCRs come from a man aged 50 or older with acute or convalescent COVID-19.

This clone was recorded a few times. This chain joins TRBV30 and TRBJ1-5; D is undetermined. V was cut by 0 bases and J by 6 bases, with 12 bases left in between. This CDR3 is built from 14 residues. Per the germline V gene, CDR1 is GTSNPN and CDR2 is SVGIG (reference sequence). CDR3 amino acids: CAWSVLGRSQPQHF. The CDR3 nucleotides are TGTGCCTGGAGTGTACTTGGGAGGAGTCAGCCCCAGCATTTT.

The rearrangement uses TRBV2 and TRBJ1-3; D call uncertain. V was trimmed by 8 bases and J by 1 base, leaving 18 bases between them. The CDR3 sequence is 16 residues long. From germline, CDR1 is SNHLY and CDR2 FYNNEI. CDR3: CASSVPRDSSGNTIYF. CDR3 nucleotide sequence: TGTGCCAGCTCGGTGCCCCGAGACTCATCTGGAAACACCATATATTTT.

CDR3: CASSDSEKMSEEQYF. The CDR3 nucleotides read TGTGCCAGCAGTGACTCAGAGAAAATGAGCGAGGAGCAGTACTTC. This chain joins TRBV6-4 and TRBJ2-7; D is unresolved. The CDR3 is made up of 15 amino acids. With 0 bases removed from V and 7 bases from J, the gap between germline ends came to 16 bases. Germline CDR1 MRHNA, CDR2 SNTAGT.

The chain combines TRBV28 with TRBJ1-2; maybe TRBD1 (6 bases). V gave up 2 bases and J gave up 4 bases, with 11 bases separating them. CDR3 size: 14 residues. The germline V gene encodes CDR1 MDHEN and CDR2 SYDVKM. CDR3 in DNA: TGTGCCAGCAGTTTAGTGGGAGGGGGCTATGGCTACACCTTC. It is translated as CASSLVGGGYGYTF.

The V and J genes are TRBV19 and TRBJ1-5; the match to TRBD1 covers 10 bases. Germline CDR1 and CDR2: LNHDA and SQIVND (reference sequence). This CDR3 is 16 amino acids long. J lost 6 bases, V lost 3 bases, and 8 bases had no gene match. The CDR3 loop reads CASSIYRDRGRQPQHF. The CDR3 nucleotides read TGTGCCAGTAGTATCTACAGGGACAGGGGCCGTCAGCCCCAGCATTTT. The full variable domain, with the rest looked up from reference TRBV19 and TRBJ1-5, is DGGITQSPKYLFRKEGQNVTLSCEQNLNHDAMYWYRQDPGQGLRLIYYSQIVNDFQKGDIAEGYSVSREKKESFPLTVTSAQKNPTAFYLCASSIYRDRGRQPQHFGDGTRLSIL.

The V gene is TRBV27, the J gene TRBJ2-7; 7 bases are a match to TRBD1. Losses at the gene ends were 6 bases for V and 1 base for J; bases not matched to a gene: 9. Germline V lookup: CDR1 MNHEY, CDR2 SMNVEV (reference sequence). The CDR3 has 15 amino acids. The CDR3 sequence is CASSFGWGQSYEQYF. CDR3 coding DNA: TGTGCCAGCAGCTTTGGATGGGGACAGTCCTACGAGCAGTACTTC.

This clone has a handful of counts. The V gene is TRBV3-1 (or the pseudogene TRBV3-2), the J gene TRBJ2-2, with TRBD2 matching over 8 bases. CDR1 and CDR2 from the germline V gene are LGHDT and YNNKEL (reference sequence). The CDR3 consists of 14 residues. The J segment lost 5 bases and the V segment lost 2 bases, leaving 1 base of the junction unmatched. The CDR3 sequence is CASSQRGGTGELFF. For the CDR3, the DNA is TGTGCCAGCAGCCAACGGGGGGGTACCGGGGAGCTGTTTTTT.

V usage is TRBV28 and J usage is TRBJ1-3; weak D call: TRBD1 (6 bases). In germline, CDR1 is MDHEN, CDR2 SYDVKM. V lost 6 bases and J 0 bases, leaving 6 bases between the germline ends. The CDR3 runs 13 residues. The CDR3 sequence is CASRDSSGNTIYF. Written as DNA, the CDR3 is TGTGCCAGCAGGGACAGCTCTGGAAACACCATATATTTT.

This clone occurred a few times. The chain joins TRBV28 to TRBJ1-3; a possible D gene is TRBD1 (5 bases). Germline loops: CDR1 MDHEN, CDR2 SYDVKM. This CDR3 comprises 16 residues. V dropped 7 bases and J dropped 2 bases, with 18 bases sitting between them. CDR3 amino acids: CASTQITGNTGNTIYF. As DNA, the CDR3 is TGTGCCAGCACCCAAATCACAGGAAACACTGGAAACACCATATATTTT.

The V and J genes are TRBV4-1 and TRBJ2-7, with D possibly TRBD1 on 6 matching bases. The V end lost 3 bases, the J end lost 0 bases, and 15 bases lay between the germline ends. Germline V gene sequence: CDR1 MGHRA, CDR2 YSYEKL. This CDR3 is built from 16 residues. The CDR3 protein is CASSHVWRTDSYEQYF. The CDR3 DNA follows: TGCGCCAGCAGCCACGTGTGGAGGACAGACTCCTACGAGCAGTACTTC.

The rearrangement links TRBV4-2 to TRBJ1-2; 7 bases agree with TRBD1. The junction had 5 bases not matched to a gene; V was cut back by 1 base and J by 6 bases. The CDR3 length is 14 residues. CDR1 is LGHNA, CDR2 YNFKEQ, per germline. CDR3 DNA sequence: TGTGCCAGCAGCCAAGGGACAGGCGAGGATGGCTACACCTTC. It encodes CASSQGTGEDGYTF.

Points on this clone: Compared with germline, one end of the junction differs, possibly owing to a read error. This chain links TRBV12-5 with TRBJ1-5, with 7 bases matching TRBD1. CDR1 is LGHNT and CDR2 is FRNRAP in the germline V gene. The CDR3 is made up of 14 amino acids. CDR3 sequence (DNA): TGTGCTAGTGGCTTGGGGGACAGCTATCAGCCCCAGCATTTT. It translates to CASGLGDSYQPQHF.

The chain is built from TRBV7-6 and TRBJ1-5, with 8 bases matching TRBD1. Germline CDR1 and CDR2: SGHVS and FNYEAQ. The CDR3 contains 16 residues. V trimming: 1 base; J trimming: 3 bases; junction bases outside the gene matches: 5. CDR3 nucleotide sequence: TGTGCCAGCAGCTTAGGCATCCAGGGGGCCAATCAGCCCCAGCATTTT. It encodes CASSLGIQGANQPQHF.

The V call is TRBV6-5, the J call TRBJ2-3; D is undetermined. Germline assignment: CDR1 MNHEY and CDR2 SVGAGI. The CDR3 runs 13 residues. Trimming shortened V by 4 bases and J by 2 bases, and 7 bases separated the two germline ends. The CDR3 spells CASSSTDTDTQYF. CDR3 sequence (DNA): TGTGCCAGCAGTTCCACAGACACAGATACGCAGTATTTT.

The chain couples TRBV11-3 to TRBJ2-1; 7 bases fit TRBD2. The germline V gene has CDR1 SGHNT and CDR2 YENEEA. CDR3 length: 14 amino acids. V lost 5 bases, J lost 3 bases, and 4 bases stayed unmatched. CDR3 sequence: CASSLGGDYNEQFF. The CDR3 DNA follows: TGTGCCAGCAGCCTGGGAGGGGACTACAATGAGCAGTTCTTC.

Written as DNA, the CDR3 is TGTGCCAGCAGCTCAACGATAGCGGGAGTGGGCCAGTACTTC. Translating gives CASSSTIAGVGQYF. V gene TRBV5-6 combines with J gene TRBJ2-5, with 9 bases that match TRBD2. The germline V gene has CDR1 SGHDT and CDR2 YYEEEE. This CDR3 region has 14 residues. Losses at the gene ends were 3 bases for V and 10 bases for J; bases not matched to a gene: 10.

About this clone itself: One end of the junction varies from germline; a read error may be responsible. This sequence joins TRBV7-7 and TRBJ2-1, with a possible D match to TRBD2 (7 bases). Germline CDR1 is SSHAT and CDR2 is FNYEAQ (reference sequence). CDR3 length: 16 residues. The CDR3 bases are TGTGCTAGCAGCTTAGCGCCTGGGGGGGCGGATCCTGAGCAGTTCTTC. It translates to CASSLAPGGADPEQFF.

Comments on this clone: Other DNA sequences in the same sample also yield this CDR3. The chain is built from TRBV29-1 and TRBJ2-7; D is perhaps TRBD2 (6 bases). The germline V and J ends were trimmed by 7 bases and 7 bases, with 23 bases remaining between them. The CDR3 has 14 amino acids. CDR1 is SQVTM, CDR2 ANQGSEA, per germline. The CDR3 reads CSAKGPGGTGEQYF. As DNA, the CDR3 is TGCAGCGCTAAGGGGCCTGGCGGGACCGGGGAGCAGTACTTC.

This clone appeared a single time. The chain carries TRBV3-1 (or the pseudogene TRBV3-2) and TRBJ1-5; D uncertain. V dropped 3 bases and J dropped 2 bases, with 5 bases sitting between them. CDR3 length: 13 residues. Germline V gives CDR1 LGHDT, CDR2 YNNKEL (reference sequence). The CDR3: CASSHGGNQPQHF. The CDR3, as DNA: TGTGCCAGCAGCCACGGAGGCAATCAGCCCCAGCATTTT.

The chain links TRBV15 to TRBJ2-1, with 7 bases aligning to TRBD2. Germline V gene data show CDR1 as LNHNV and CDR2 as YYDKDF (reference sequence). The V and J ends lost 3 bases and 2 bases, in that order; junction bases with no gene match: 4. CDR3 length equals 15 residues. In nucleotides, the CDR3 is TGTGCCACCAGCAGCCAACGGGGGGCCTACAATGAGCAGTTCTTC. This encodes CATSSQRGAYNEQFF.